This section outlines one T cell receptor (beta chain) sequence together with its context. Its matching antigen is unknown. The data were taken from a study of T cell responses to AZD1222 COVID-19 vaccine. Points from the study as a whole: Receipt of two AZD1222 doses was followed by a rise in Spike-specific TCR breadth and depth. Vaccine-associated CD4 TCRs spanned spike, dominant at 160-218 and 743-854.

V gave up 0 bases and J gave up 5 bases; unmatched junction bases: 2. The CDR3 loop spans 15 amino acids. Germline CDR1 is LGHDT and CDR2 is YNNKEL (reference sequence). The method was immunoSEQ multiplex PCR; TCRdb's version includes in-frame clones alone and lacks a portion of them. The profile shows over 100,000 clones, around 87% of them singletons. This chain joins TRBV3-1 (or the pseudogene TRBV3-2) and TRBJ2-7, with 12 nucleotides matching TRBD2. The sample was peripheral blood, taken on day 0 of AZD1222 vaccination. The TCR sequence derives from an adult in good health. In nucleotides, the CDR3 is TGTGCCAGCAGCCAAGAGACTAGCGGGAGAAACGAGCAGTACTTC. Protein: CASSQETSGRNEQYF.